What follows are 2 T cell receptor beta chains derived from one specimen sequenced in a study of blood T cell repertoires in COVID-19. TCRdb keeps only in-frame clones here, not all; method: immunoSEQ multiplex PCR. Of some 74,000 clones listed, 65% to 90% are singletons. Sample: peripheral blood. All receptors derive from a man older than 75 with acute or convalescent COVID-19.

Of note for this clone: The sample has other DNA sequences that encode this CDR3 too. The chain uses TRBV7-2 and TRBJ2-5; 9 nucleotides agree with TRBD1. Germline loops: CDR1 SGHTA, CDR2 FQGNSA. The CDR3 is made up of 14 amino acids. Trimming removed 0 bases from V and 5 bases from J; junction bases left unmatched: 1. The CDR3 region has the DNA TGTGCCAGCAGCTTAGCGGGACAGGGTGAGACCCAGTACTTC. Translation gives CASSLAGQGETQYF.

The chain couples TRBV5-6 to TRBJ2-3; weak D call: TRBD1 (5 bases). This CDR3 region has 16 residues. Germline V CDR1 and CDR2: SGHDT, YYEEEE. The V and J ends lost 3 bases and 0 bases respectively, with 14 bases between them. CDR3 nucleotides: TGTGCCAGCAGCTACCGAGACAGACCTAGCACAGATACGCAGTATTTT. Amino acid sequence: CASSYRDRPSTDTQYF.